Each of the 27 T cell receptor beta chains below was sequenced from the same sample in a study of Graves' ophthalmopathy and Graves' hyperthyroidism. Amplified material comprised TCR beta CDR3 regions derived from RNA transcripts. HTBI primers were used in a first-round RT-PCR, which preceded a second-round multiplex PCR. A single record per CDR3 protein comes from TCRdb applying MiXCR to the multiplex PCR reads. The sample records some 48,000 distinct CDR3 sequences, under 55% being singletons. Sequenced sample: peripheral blood. Receptor source: an adult man with Graves' ophthalmopathy.

This rearrangement joins TRBV5-4 to TRBJ2-7, with D possibly TRBD2 on 5 matching bases. The germline V and J ends were trimmed by 0 bases and 5 bases, with 15 bases remaining between them. Germline assignment: CDR1 SGHNT and CDR2 YYREEE (reference sequence). The CDR3 covers 15 residues. CDR3 nucleotides: TGTGCCAGCAGCTTGGATCAGACTACCTTTCACGAGCAGTACTTC. It encodes CASSLDQTTFHEQYF.

This clonotype has just one count. Because it lacks the conserved phenylalanine or tryptophan at the end, this CDR3 is likely a read error. V usage is TRBV20-1 and J usage is TRBJ2-3; no reliable D call. The CDR3 is 11 amino acids. V gave up 5 bases and J gave up 2 bases, with 5 bases separating them. Germline assignment: CDR1 DFQATT and CDR2 SNEGSKA (reference sequence). The CDR3 DNA reads as TGCAGTGCTCTACCCACAGATACGCAGTATCTT. Its translation: CSALPTDTQYL.

The rearrangement joins TRBV5-1 to TRBJ1-5; possible D gene TRBD1, 5 bases. Per germline, CDR1 SGHRS and CDR2 YFSETQ. Trimming took off 5 bases at V and 7 bases at J, with 13 bases between the two ends. The CDR3 is 13 residues long. CDR3 loop: CASRKGEEQPQHF. The CDR3 region has the DNA TGCGCCAGCAGAAAAGGGGAGGAACAGCCCCAGCATTTT.

At least ten counts were recorded for this clonotype. The V and J genes are TRBV19 and TRBJ2-5, with D possibly being TRBD2 (5 bases). CDR1 is LNHDA and CDR2 is SQIVND in the germline V gene (reference sequence). This CDR3 contains 15 residues. The germline V and J ends were trimmed by 6 bases and 5 bases, with 19 bases remaining between them. CDR3 in amino acids: CASSIVLAFTETQYF. DNA for the CDR3: TGTGCCAGTAGCATTGTCCTAGCTTTCACGGAGACCCAGTACTTC. The full variable domain, rest sourced from reference TRBV19 and TRBJ2-5, is DGGITQSPKYLFRKEGQNVTLSCEQNLNHDAMYWYRQDPGQGLRLIYYSQIVNDFQKGDIAEGYSVSREKKESFPLTVTSAQKNPTAFYLCASSIVLAFTETQYFGPGTRLLVL.

CDR3 in DNA: TGTGCCAGCAGTGAGGGACTTTGGAATACTGAAGCTTTCTTT. It specifies CASSEGLWNTEAFF. The chain employs TRBV2 and TRBJ1-1; perhaps TRBD1 as D (5 bases). The CDR3 is 14 amino acids. The V and J ends lost 3 bases and 5 bases respectively, with 13 bases between them. Germline V gene data show CDR1 as SNHLY and CDR2 as FYNNEI.

This clonotype was seen at least ten times. V gene TRBV11-1 combines with J gene TRBJ2-1, with 7 positions matching TRBD2. CDR3 length: 15 residues. Germline V lookup: CDR1 SGHAT, CDR2 FQDESV (reference sequence). Unmatched junction bases numbered 7, after V lost 5 bases and J lost 3 bases. CDR3 coding DNA: TGTGCCAGCAGCCCCCATGGGGGGGACTACAATGAGCAGTTCTTC. It yields the protein CASSPHGGDYNEQFF.

The chain is built from TRBV5-1 and TRBJ2-5; 7 positions match TRBD1. V lost 2 bases and J lost 7; bases outside the gene matches: 2. The length of the CDR3 is 12 residues. The germline V gene has CDR1 SGHRS and CDR2 YFSETQ. In DNA, the CDR3 is TGCGCCAGCAGCTTAGGGGGCCCGACCCAGTACTTC. Translating gives CASSLGGPTQYF.

The chain carries TRBV7-9 and TRBJ1-1, with 8 positions matching TRBD1. V lost 5 bases and J lost 7; bases outside the gene matches: 3. Germline loops: CDR1 SEHNR, CDR2 FQNEAQ (reference sequence). The CDR3 runs 12 residues. The CDR3, as DNA: TGTGCCAGCAGCCAACAGGGGGATGAAGCTTTCTTT. Protein sequence: CASSQQGDEAFF.

The chain joins TRBV20-1 to TRBJ2-5; TRBD2 matches 10 bases. This CDR3 spans 16 amino acids. Germline V lookup: CDR1 DFQATT, CDR2 SNEGSKA (reference sequence). V shed 3 bases and J 7 bases; nucleotides not matched to a gene: 14. CDR3 residues: CSASRLAGDRRGTQYF. The CDR3, as DNA: TGCAGTGCTAGTAGGCTAGCGGGGGATCGAAGGGGGACCCAGTACTTC.

The chain combines TRBV2 with TRBJ2-7; D is undetermined. The CDR3 totals 10 residues. The germline gives CDR1 SNHLY, CDR2 FYNNEI. Between the trimmed V and J ends, which lost 6 bases and 1 base, there was a span of 1 base. This CDR3 reads CASRSYEQYF. For the CDR3, the DNA is TGTGCCAGCAGATCCTACGAGCAGTACTTC.

The chain uses TRBV10-1 and TRBJ2-1; unclear D gene. Looked up from germline, CDR1 is WNHNN and CDR2 is SYGVQD (reference sequence). There are 13 residues in the CDR3. V was cut by 0 bases and J by 5 bases, with 5 bases left in between. CDR3 loop: CASSESTNNEQFF. Here the CDR3 DNA reads TGCGCCAGCAGTGAGTCAACTAACAATGAGCAGTTCTTC.

Worth noting for this clonotype: A junction boundary mismatches the germline segment, possibly from a read error. The rearrangement links TRBV9 to TRBJ1-4; TRBD1 matches 11 bases. Germline V gives CDR1 SGDLS, CDR2 YYNGEE. The CDR3 runs to 15 residues. The DNA for the CDR3 is TGTGCCATCAGCGTGGGGACAGGGGGTGGTGGAAAACTGTTTTTT. It translates to CAISVGTGGGGKLFF.

This chain uses TRBV5-1 with TRBJ1-1, with a tentative D call TRBD1 (5 bases). Germline assignment: CDR1 SGHRS and CDR2 YFSETQ. This CDR3 region has 12 residues. Trimming shortened V by 4 bases and J by 10 bases, and 14 bases separated the two germline ends. The CDR3 coding sequence is TGCGCCAGCAGCAAGGGACTAGCGGGAGCTTTCTTT. Protein sequence: CASSKGLAGAFF.

The sample holds one count of this clonotype. The V gene is TRBV20-1, the J gene TRBJ2-3, with D perhaps TRBD2 (5 bases). V gave up 5 bases and J gave up 2 bases, with 20 bases separating them. Germline values: CDR1 DFQATT, CDR2 SNEGSKA (reference sequence). The CDR3 covers 16 residues. The CDR3 DNA is TGCAGTGCTTCCTCCCTCCGGAGGTTGGACACAGATACGCAGTATTTT. As protein: CSASSLRRLDTDTQYF.

This clonotype was seen ten or more times. The CDR3 is CSARLQGTNEKLFF. DNA for the CDR3: TGCAGTGCTAGACTACAGGGGACTAATGAAAAACTGTTTTTT. The chain links TRBV20-1 to TRBJ1-4, with TRBD1 identical over 7 bases. V lost 2 bases, J lost 2 bases, and 2 bases stayed unmatched. Germline CDR1 DFQATT, CDR2 SNEGSKA (reference sequence). There are 14 residues in the CDR3.

CDR3 sequence (DNA): TGCAGTGCAAGGGACAATAATCAGCCCCAGCATTTT. It translates to CSARDNNQPQHF. The chain joins TRBV20-1 to TRBJ1-5, with D maybe TRBD1 (6 bases). This CDR3 region has 12 residues. V was trimmed by 6 bases and J by 4 bases, leaving 10 bases between them. Germline loops: CDR1 DFQATT, CDR2 SNEGSKA (reference sequence).

The chain couples TRBV7-9 to TRBJ1-4, with 8 bases identical to TRBD1. Germline loops: CDR1 SEHNR, CDR2 FQNEAQ (reference sequence). After removal of 10 bases from V and 11 bases from J, the junction contained 9 bases not matched to a gene. The CDR3 covers 12 residues. The CDR3 sequence is CATPGGEGKLFF. The DNA for the CDR3 is TGTGCCACCCCAGGGGGCGAGGGTAAACTGTTTTTT.

The sample holds a few counts of this clonotype. This chain connects TRBV19 to TRBJ2-3; TRBD2 might be the D (6 bases). CDR3 length equals 14 residues. V was pared by 3 bases and J by 0 bases, with 7 bases between. CDR1 LNHDA and CDR2 SQIVND come from the germline V gene (reference sequence). The CDR3 reads CASSIGSSTDTQYF. The CDR3 coding sequence is TGTGCCAGTAGTATCGGGAGTAGCACAGATACGCAGTATTTT.

The V call is TRBV10-2, the J call TRBJ2-5; no definite D call. The germline V gene encodes CDR1 WSHSY and CDR2 SAAADI. V lost 3 bases and J lost 1, with 12 bases in between. There are 15 residues in the CDR3. Here the CDR3 reads CASSDAVPSQETQYF. CDR3 nucleotides: TGCGCCAGCAGTGATGCCGTGCCTAGCCAAGAGACCCAGTACTTC.

The V gene is TRBV20-1, the J gene TRBJ2-2; D possibly corresponds to TRBD2 (7 bases). The CDR3 consists of 13 residues. Germline assignment: CDR1 DFQATT and CDR2 SNEGSKA (reference sequence). The germline V and J ends were trimmed by 8 bases and 4 bases, with 14 bases remaining between them. The CDR3 DNA reads TGCAGTCCGAGGGGGGGAAGCACCGGGGAGCTGTTTTTT. It is translated as CSPRGGSTGELFF.

This chain connects TRBV11-3 to TRBJ2-7, with D uncertain. The CDR3 runs to 13 residues. V shed 0 bases and J shed 0 bases, with 3 bases lying between them. The germline V gene has CDR1 SGHNT and CDR2 YENEEA. This CDR3 is CASSLDSSYEQYF. CDR3 bases: TGTGCCAGCAGCTTAGACAGCTCCTACGAGCAGTACTTC.

The gene calls are TRBV11-2 and TRBJ1-2, with D possibly matching TRBD1 (5 bases). The CDR3 length is 15 residues. Trimming left V 4 bases short and J 4 bases short, with 16 bases between. The germline gives CDR1 SGHAT, CDR2 FQNNGV. The CDR3 nucleotides are TGTGCCAGCAGCTCGAGTGGGGCGGAGGCCTATGGCTACACCTTC. It yields the protein CASSSSGAEAYGYTF.

This clonotype was seen only a few times. The rearrangement links TRBV18 to TRBJ2-7, with TRBD1 identical over 8 bases. V trimming: 3 bases; J trimming: 6 bases; junction bases outside the gene matches: 7. This CDR3 is 14 amino acids long. Germline-derived CDR1 and CDR2 are KGHSH and LQKENI. The CDR3 is CASSPTVRGPEQYF. The CDR3 nucleotides read TGTGCCAGCTCACCGACGGTCAGGGGGCCCGAGCAGTACTTC. Combining the CDR3 with reference TRBV18 and TRBJ2-7 gives the whole variable domain NAGVMQNPRHLVRRRGQEARLRCSPMKGHSHVYWYRQLPEEGLKFMVYLQKENIIDESGMPKERFSAEFPKEGPSILRIQQVVRGDSAAYFCASSPTVRGPEQYFGPGTRLTVT.

This clonotype was seen repeatedly, ten times or more. The chain links TRBV6-4 to TRBJ1-6, with unresolved D. Trimming left V 2 bases short and J 0 bases short, with 11 bases between. Germline values: CDR1 MRHNA, CDR2 SNTAGT. The CDR3 sequence is 17 residues long. The CDR3 sequence: CASSDGRASSYNSPLHF. The DNA for the CDR3 is TGTGCCAGCAGTGACGGCCGGGCCAGCTCCTATAATTCACCCCTCCACTTT.

CDR3 amino acids: CSWRSVSRGGDSPLHF. For the CDR3, the DNA is TGCAGCTGGCGGAGCGTGAGCAGGGGAGGAGATTCACCCCTCCACTTT. The rearrangement uses TRBV20-1 and TRBJ1-6; D perhaps matches TRBD1 (6 bases). Germline V CDR1 and CDR2: DFQATT, SNEGSKA (reference sequence). The CDR3 runs 16 residues.

This clonotype is categorized as medium-sized. The gene calls are TRBV29-1 and TRBJ1-2; perhaps TRBD1 as D (6 bases). The germline V gene has CDR1 SQVTM and CDR2 ANQGSEA. The CDR3 is 14 amino acids. V gave up 3 bases and J gave up 8 bases, with 19 bases separating them. The CDR3 coding sequence is TGCAGCGTTGATCCGGGGGCCGAGATTTTGGGCTACACCTTC. It encodes CSVDPGAEILGYTF. The variable domain in full, with the rest retrieved from reference TRBV29-1 and TRBJ1-2, is SAVISQKPSRDICQRGTSLTIQCQVDSQVTMMFWYRQQPGQSLTLIATANQGSEATYESGFVIDKFPISRPNLTFSTLTVSNMSPEDSSIYLCSVDPGAEILGYTFGSGTRLTVV.

The V call is TRBV25-1, the J call TRBJ2-2, with TRBD1 matching over 7 bases. The CDR3 sequence is 17 residues long. Trimming cost V 4 bases and J 1 base; bases outside gene matches: 9. Germline-derived CDR1 and CDR2 are MGHDK and SYGVNS. The CDR3, as DNA: TGTGCCAGCAGTGGTCAGGGACAGTTTGGGAACACCGGGGAGCTGTTTTTT. This sequence encodes CASSGQGQFGNTGELFF.